This T cell receptor (beta chain) was captured in a study of cytomegalovirus exposure and HLA in healthy donors. For the study at large: The use of the same platform for the 100 to 150 validation repertoires and the 650 to 850 first-cohort repertoires was reported by a later analysis. Study-level results: TCR sequences were mostly rare, though some public TCRs occurred in many donors. The study put some 150 TCR beta chains on its list as cytomegalovirus-associated. Published work reported that the classifier diagnosed cytomegalovirus status with high specificity and sensitivity.

Regarding this clone: The antigen is not known.

The CDR3 has 15 amino acids. Trimming pared 2 bases from V and 0 bases from J, leaving 11 bases between. Germline lookup yields CDR1 SGHAT and CDR2 FQNNGV. The table came from immunoSEQ multiplex PCR; TCRdb's copy has only in-frame clones and leaves some out. The sample lists 130,000 to 150,000 clones, 85% to 90% occurring once. The sample consisted of PBMCs. The chain is built from TRBV11-2 and TRBJ2-7, with a tentative D call TRBD2 (6 bases). The TCR originated in a woman between 18 and 29 years old in good health and CMV-seropositive. In DNA form, the CDR3 reads TGTGCCAGCAGCTTATACACCGGGAGCTCCTACGAGCAGTACTTC. Its translation: CASSLYTGSSYEQYF.